The 23 T cell receptor delta chains presented below share a single source sample, sequenced in a study of Vδ1+ human thymocytes. Study observations and caveats: In the thymus, TRG and TRD repertoires looked highly polyclonal with Gaussian CDR3 lengths.

Sequences come from RNA converted to cDNA by reverse transcription. CDR3 amplicons came from multiplex PCR with pooled V-gene forward and constant-region reverse primers. TCRdb re-processed the multiplex PCR reads using CATT. The data show about 55,000 delta-chain clones, approximately 15% seen once. No antigen has been identified for these receptors. Sample: Vdelta1+ gamma-delta thymocytes from the thymus. Subset in this sample: FACS-sorted CD3+ TCRalphabeta- TCRVdelta1+ TCRVdelta2- thymocytes. These receptors all stem from a boy younger than two who had congenital heart surgery.

This clone was picked up a small number of times. This chain uses TRDV3 with TRDJ1; no definite D call. The germline V and J ends were trimmed by 5 bases and 0 bases, with 13 bases remaining between them. The CDR3 covers 13 residues. Germline assignment: CDR1 TVYSNPD and CDR2 GDNSRS (reference sequence). The CDR3 DNA follows: TGTGCCCCCGTGGGCCCTTACACCGATAAACTCATCTTT. Amino acids: CAPVGPYTDKLIF.

This clone has more than one count but fewer than ten. V gene TRDV1 combines with J gene TRDJ1; TRDD3 matches 12 bases. Losses at the gene ends were 0 bases for V and 3 bases for J; bases not matched to a gene: 8. The germline V gene has CDR1 TSWWSYY and CDR2 QGS. The CDR3 has 18 residues. CDR3 nucleotides: TGTGCTCTTGGGGAACTAGGGAACTGGGGGATACAACCCGATAAACTCATCTTT. It specifies CALGELGNWGIQPDKLIF.

This chain uses TRDV1 with TRDJ1; TRDD3 agrees at 7 bases. Germline-derived CDR1 and CDR2 are TSWWSYY and QGS. CDR3 length: 20 amino acids. V was clipped by 1 base and J by 0 bases; unmatched bases: 17. CDR3 in DNA: TGTGCTCTTGGGGAACCCTGCTGGGGGGAAAGTAGGTCGTACACCGATAAACTCATCTTT. Translated: CALGEPCWGESRSYTDKLIF.

The V and J genes are TRDV1 and TRDJ1; a weak D match, TRDD3 (7 bases). Deletions cut 2 bases from V and 11 bases from J, with 36 bases between. CDR1 TSWWSYY and CDR2 QGS come from the germline V gene. CDR3 length equals 20 residues. The CDR3 nucleotides are TGTGCTCTTGGGGAATTTCCTAGCCCAAAAGTACTGGGGTCGAAACGGGGTCTCATCTTT. It specifies CALGEFPSPKVLGSKRGLIF.

This clone was counted between two and nine times. This chain joins TRDV1 and TRDJ1; weak D call: TRDD3 (6 bases). Trimming left V 1 base short and J 2 bases short, with 32 bases between. The germline CDR1 and CDR2 sequences are TSWWSYY and QGS. The CDR3 contains 22 residues. CDR3 sequence (DNA): TGTGCTCTTGGGGAACCAAGCGCACCAACTTACTTTAGGGGATCTCCTACCGATAAACTCATCTTT. Residues: CALGEPSAPTYFRGSPTDKLIF.

The chain employs TRDV1 and TRDJ1; unclear D gene. This CDR3 contains 20 residues. V was clipped by 2 bases and J by 0 bases, with 25 bases between them. Germline V gene lookup returns CDR1 TSWWSYY and CDR2 QGS. The CDR3 spells CALGEFAWRLPLKYTDKLIF. The CDR3 DNA sequence: TGTGCTCTTGGGGAATTTGCTTGGAGGCTACCGTTGAAGTACACCGATAAACTCATCTTT.

V gene TRDV1 combines with J gene TRDJ1; 11 bases match TRDD3. V gave up 0 bases and J gave up 1 base; unmatched junction bases: 10. This CDR3 is 19 amino acids long. CDR1 and CDR2 from the germline V gene are TSWWSYY and QGS. CDR3 sequence reads: CALGELSVPWGIPTDKLIF. Written as DNA, the CDR3 is TGTGCTCTTGGGGAACTTAGCGTCCCCTGGGGGATACCCACCGATAAACTCATCTTT.

This clone was seen a handful of times. The genes are TRDV1 and TRDJ1; 12 positions agree with TRDD3. CDR1 and CDR2 from the germline V gene are TSWWSYY and QGS. The trim removed 3 bases at V and 4 bases at J, leaving 21 bases unmatched. The CDR3 contains 21 residues. CDR3 sequence (DNA): TGTGCTCTTGGGGAGGCCTTCCTAGGGGAGGACTGGGGGATACACCTCGATAAACTCATCTTT. Translating it yields CALGEAFLGEDWGIHLDKLIF.

The chain is built from TRDV1 and TRDJ1; TRDD3 aligns across 12 bases. V was clipped by 1 base and J by 4 bases; unmatched bases: 13. In germline, CDR1 is TSWWSYY, CDR2 QGS. The CDR3 sequence is 19 residues long. CDR3 region: CALGERSSYWGILSDKLIF. DNA of the CDR3: TGTGCTCTTGGGGAACGTTCCTCGTACTGGGGGATACTGAGCGATAAACTCATCTTT.

This clone is medium-sized. Other DNA sequences in this specimen translate into the identical CDR3. The gene calls are TRAV29/DV5 and TRDJ1; TRDD3 might be the D (6 bases). The CDR3 consists of 15 residues. CDR1 and CDR2 (germline): NSMFDY, ISSIKDK. V was shortened by 0 bases and J by 10 bases, with 22 bases between the two germline ends. The CDR3 DNA sequence: TGTGCAGCAAGCGTAGATCGTATGATACGGAGGGTACTCATCTTT. Protein product: CAASVDRMIRRVLIF.

This clone was observed a single time. The V gene is TRDV1, the J gene TRDJ1, with 12 bases fitting TRDD3. V lost 2 bases to trimming and J lost 0 bases; unmatched junction nucleotides: 19. The V gene's germline CDR1 is TSWWSYY and CDR2 QGS. This CDR3 is 22 amino acids long. DNA for the CDR3: TGTGCTCTTGGGGAAATTGCCCTACGAGGGTACTGGGGGATACCCTACACCGATAAACTCATCTTT. It encodes CALGEIALRGYWGIPYTDKLIF.

The rearrangement links TRDV1 to TRDJ1; the match to TRDD3 covers 10 bases. The CDR3 has 18 residues. The ends lost 8 bases at V and 4 bases at J; junction bases unmatched: 19. The V gene's germline CDR1 is TSWWSYY and CDR2 QGS. The CDR3 sequence: CALQGIVLGDLRSDKLIF. The DNA for the CDR3 is TGTGCTCTTCAAGGGATCGTACTGGGGGATTTGAGGAGCGATAAACTCATCTTT.

The J gene is TRDJ1, the V gene TRDV1; 10 positions agree with TRDD3. The CDR3 runs to 22 residues. Germline trimming cut 0 bases from V and 0 bases from J; bases unmatched to any gene: 19. Looked up from germline, CDR1 is TSWWSYY and CDR2 is QGS. This CDR3 reads CALGELFSYGRRGDTHTDKLIF. The CDR3 DNA is TGTGCTCTTGGGGAACTCTTTTCCTACGGGAGACGGGGGGATACGCACACCGATAAACTCATCTTT.

Sample share makes this clone medium-sized. J is TRDJ1 and V is TRDV2, with 13 bases lining up with TRDD3. Trimming took 0 bases from V and 3 from J; bases not matched to a gene: 9. The germline CDR1 and CDR2 sequences are GEAIGNYY and EKD. The CDR3 runs to 18 residues. DNA of the CDR3: TGTGCCTGTGACACCGAAGTACTGGGGGATACGCCGGCCGATAAACTCATCTTT. The encoded protein is CACDTEVLGDTPADKLIF.

The rearrangement joins TRDV1 to TRDJ1; TRDD3 matches 11 bases. Trimming removed 3 bases from V and 7 bases from J; junction bases left unmatched: 22. CDR3 size: 20 residues. The germline CDR1 and CDR2 sequences are TSWWSYY and QGS. This CDR3 reads CALGDAGLPFTGGYRGKLIF. DNA for the CDR3: TGTGCTCTTGGGGACGCAGGCCTTCCATTTACTGGGGGATATAGGGGTAAACTCATCTTT.

The V call is TRDV1, the J call TRDJ1; perhaps TRDD2 as D (5 bases). CDR1 is TSWWSYY, CDR2 QGS, per germline. Trimming removed 3 bases at V and 0 bases at J, with 29 bases between. This CDR3 spans 21 amino acids. The chain's CDR3 is CALGDPTLTGVRSLYTDKLIF. The DNA for the CDR3 is TGTGCTCTTGGGGACCCTACGTTAACCGGGGTTAGAAGTTTGTACACCGATAAACTCATCTTT.

The chain recombines TRDV1 with TRDJ1, with a possible D match to TRDD2 (5 bases). The germline V and J ends were trimmed by 3 bases and 6 bases, with 17 bases remaining between them. The germline V gene has CDR1 TSWWSYY and CDR2 QGS. The CDR3 sequence is 15 residues long. The CDR3 region is CALGEAFTTTHKLIF. The CDR3 DNA follows: TGTGCTCTTGGGGAGGCCTTCACAACGACTCATAAACTCATCTTT.

This clone was counted only a few times. This chain uses TRDV1 with TRDJ1; D is perhaps TRDD3 (5 bases). Looked up from germline, CDR1 is TSWWSYY and CDR2 is QGS. The CDR3 covers 17 residues. Trimming pared 1 base from V and 6 bases from J, leaving 21 bases between. The CDR3: CALGERVLCTGHHKLIF. In DNA, the CDR3 is TGTGCTCTTGGGGAACGGGTCCTCTGTACTGGCCATCATAAACTCATCTTT.

This chain uses TRDV1 with TRDJ1; TRDD3 agrees at 10 bases. V shed 0 bases and J 2 bases; nucleotides not matched to a gene: 24. This CDR3 spans 23 amino acids. CDR1 is TSWWSYY, CDR2 QGS, per germline. CDR3 in DNA: TGTGCTCTTGGGGAACTTTGCCCCTCTTCCTTTTACTGGGGGATTACTCTTACCGATAAACTCATCTTT. Translating it yields CALGELCPSSFYWGITLTDKLIF.

The V and J genes are TRDV1 and TRDJ1; D perhaps matches TRDD3 (9 bases). The germline gives CDR1 TSWWSYY, CDR2 QGS. V was shortened by 0 bases and J by 2 bases, with 22 bases between the two germline ends. CDR3 length: 19 residues. This CDR3 reads CALGELHFLLGEDTDKLIF. In nucleotides, the CDR3 is TGTGCTCTTGGGGAACTCCACTTCCTACTGGGGGAAGATACCGATAAACTCATCTTT.

The gene calls are TRDV1 and TRDJ1; tentatively, D is TRDD2 (5 bases). The germline CDR1 and CDR2 sequences are TSWWSYY and QGS. This CDR3 comprises 17 residues. Trimming cost V 2 bases and J 3 bases, with 19 bases left between them. The CDR3, as DNA: TGTGCTCTTGGGGAAGCTTCCCTAACACGTTTAGCCGATAAACTCATCTTT. Encoded protein: CALGEASLTRLADKLIF.

This chain connects TRDV1 to TRDJ1, with TRDD3 matching 9 bases. The CDR3 length is 24 residues. Unmatched junction bases numbered 29, after V lost 3 bases and J lost 0 bases. Germline-derived CDR1 and CDR2 are TSWWSYY and QGS. CDR3 protein: CALGDGASSPHRGLGEFYTDKLIF. Written as DNA, the CDR3 is TGTGCTCTTGGGGATGGGGCCAGCTCCCCCCATAGGGGACTGGGGGAATTTTACACCGATAAACTCATCTTT.

This clone appeared a few times. The V call is TRDV1, the J call TRDJ1, with TRDD3 matching 13 bases. The germline CDR1 and CDR2 sequences are TSWWSYY and QGS. The CDR3 is 20 residues long. J lost 6 bases, V lost 0 bases, and 16 bases had no gene match. The CDR3 loop reads CALGELSHTGGYEGRYKLIF. CDR3 DNA sequence: TGTGCTCTTGGGGAACTATCCCATACTGGGGGATACGAGGGAAGATATAAACTCATCTTT.